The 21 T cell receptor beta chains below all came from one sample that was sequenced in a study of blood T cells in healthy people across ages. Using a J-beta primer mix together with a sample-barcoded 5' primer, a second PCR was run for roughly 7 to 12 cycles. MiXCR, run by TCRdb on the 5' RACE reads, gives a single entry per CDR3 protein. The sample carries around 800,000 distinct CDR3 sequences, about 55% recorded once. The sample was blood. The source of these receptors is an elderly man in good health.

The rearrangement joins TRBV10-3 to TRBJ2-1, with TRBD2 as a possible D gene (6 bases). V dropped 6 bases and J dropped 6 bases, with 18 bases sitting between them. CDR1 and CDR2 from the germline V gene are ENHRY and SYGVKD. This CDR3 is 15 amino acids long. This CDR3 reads CAISPQAPRGNEQFF. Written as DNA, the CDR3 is TGTGCCATCAGCCCCCAGGCCCCGCGGGGCAATGAGCAGTTCTTC.

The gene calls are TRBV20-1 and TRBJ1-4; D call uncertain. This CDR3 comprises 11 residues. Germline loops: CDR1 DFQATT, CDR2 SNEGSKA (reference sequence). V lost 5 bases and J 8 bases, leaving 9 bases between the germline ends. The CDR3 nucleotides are TGCAGTGCTCCTCGAGGAGAAAAACTGTTTTTT. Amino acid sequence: CSAPRGEKLFF.

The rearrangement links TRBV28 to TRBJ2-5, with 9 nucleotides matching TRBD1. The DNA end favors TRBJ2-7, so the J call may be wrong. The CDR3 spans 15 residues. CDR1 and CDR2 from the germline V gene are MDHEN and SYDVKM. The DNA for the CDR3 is TGTGCCAGCAGTACTCCGGGACAGGGATTCAACGAGCAGTACTTC. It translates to CASSTPGQGFNEQYF.

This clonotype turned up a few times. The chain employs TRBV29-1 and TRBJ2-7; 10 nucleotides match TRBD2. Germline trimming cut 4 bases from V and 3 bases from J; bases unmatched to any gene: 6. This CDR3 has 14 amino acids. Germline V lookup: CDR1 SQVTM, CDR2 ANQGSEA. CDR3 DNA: TGCAGCGTTGGGGCTAGCGGGAGTATCTACGAGCAGTACTTC. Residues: CSVGASGSIYEQYF.

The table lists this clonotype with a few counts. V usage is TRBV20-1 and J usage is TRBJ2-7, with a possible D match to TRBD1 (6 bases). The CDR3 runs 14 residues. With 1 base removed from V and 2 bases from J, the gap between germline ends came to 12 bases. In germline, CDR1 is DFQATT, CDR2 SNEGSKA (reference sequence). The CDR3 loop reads CSARAPPGAYEQYF. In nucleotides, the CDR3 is TGCAGTGCTAGAGCCCCCCCAGGGGCCTACGAGCAGTACTTC.

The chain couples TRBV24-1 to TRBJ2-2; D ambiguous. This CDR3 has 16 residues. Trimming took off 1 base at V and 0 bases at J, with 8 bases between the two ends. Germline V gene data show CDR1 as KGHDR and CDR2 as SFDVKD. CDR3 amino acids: CATSDLSSTNTGELFF. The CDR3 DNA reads TGTGCCACCAGTGATTTATCCAGTACGAACACCGGGGAGCTGTTTTTT.

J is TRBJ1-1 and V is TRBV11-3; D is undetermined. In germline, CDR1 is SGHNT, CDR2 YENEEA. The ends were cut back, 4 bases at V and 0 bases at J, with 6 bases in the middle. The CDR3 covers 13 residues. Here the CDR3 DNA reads TGTGCCAGCAGCTCCTTCTTGAACACTGAAGCTTTCTTT. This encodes CASSSFLNTEAFF.

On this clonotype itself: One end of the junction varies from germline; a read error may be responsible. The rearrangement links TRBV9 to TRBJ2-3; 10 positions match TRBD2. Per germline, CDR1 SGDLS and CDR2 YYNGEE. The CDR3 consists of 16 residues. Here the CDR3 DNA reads TGTGCCAGCAGCGTAATCGCTAGCGGGAGTACAGATATGCAGTATTTT. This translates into CASSVIASGSTDMQYF.

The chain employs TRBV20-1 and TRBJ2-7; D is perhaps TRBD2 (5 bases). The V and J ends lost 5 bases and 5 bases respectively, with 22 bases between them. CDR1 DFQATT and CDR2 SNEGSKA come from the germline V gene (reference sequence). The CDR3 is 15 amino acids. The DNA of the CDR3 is TGCAGTGCTTTTCACTCCACACGGGATTCGAACGAGCAGTACTTC. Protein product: CSAFHSTRDSNEQYF.

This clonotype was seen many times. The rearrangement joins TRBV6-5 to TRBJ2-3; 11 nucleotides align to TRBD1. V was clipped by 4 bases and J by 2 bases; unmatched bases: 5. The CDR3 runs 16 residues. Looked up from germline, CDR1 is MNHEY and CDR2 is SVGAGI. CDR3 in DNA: TGTGCCAGCAGTTGGGGACAGGGGGAATACACAGATACGCAGTATTTT. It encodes CASSWGQGEYTDTQYF.

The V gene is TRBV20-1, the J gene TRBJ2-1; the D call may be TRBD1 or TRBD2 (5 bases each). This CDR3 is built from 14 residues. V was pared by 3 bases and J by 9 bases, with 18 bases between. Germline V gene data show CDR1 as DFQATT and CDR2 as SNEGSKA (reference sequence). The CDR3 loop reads CSASGASASGEQFF. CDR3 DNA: TGCAGTGCTAGCGGGGCTAGTGCGTCTGGTGAGCAGTTCTTC.

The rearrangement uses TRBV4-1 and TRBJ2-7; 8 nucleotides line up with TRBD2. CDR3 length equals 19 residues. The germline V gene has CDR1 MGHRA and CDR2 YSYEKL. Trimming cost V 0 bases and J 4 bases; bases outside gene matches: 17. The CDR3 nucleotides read TGCGCCAGCAGCCAAGAACCTGGTAGCGGGATAAGGTTTGCGTACGAGCAGTACTTC. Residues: CASSQEPGSGIRFAYEQYF.

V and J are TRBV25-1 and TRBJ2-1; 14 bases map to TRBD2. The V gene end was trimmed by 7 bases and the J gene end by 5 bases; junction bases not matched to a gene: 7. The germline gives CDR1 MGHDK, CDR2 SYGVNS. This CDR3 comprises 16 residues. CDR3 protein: CASKGTSGSPNNEQFF. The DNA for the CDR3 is TGTGCCAGCAAGGGGACTAGCGGGAGTCCTAACAATGAGCAGTTCTTC.

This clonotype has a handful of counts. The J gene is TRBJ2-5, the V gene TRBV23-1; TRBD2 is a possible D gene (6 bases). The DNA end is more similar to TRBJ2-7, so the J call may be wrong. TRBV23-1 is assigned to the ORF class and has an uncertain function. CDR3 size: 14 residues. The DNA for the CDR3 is TGCGCCAGCAGTCAATCAAGGGAGGCCTACGAGCAGTACTTC. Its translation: CASSQSREAYEQYF.

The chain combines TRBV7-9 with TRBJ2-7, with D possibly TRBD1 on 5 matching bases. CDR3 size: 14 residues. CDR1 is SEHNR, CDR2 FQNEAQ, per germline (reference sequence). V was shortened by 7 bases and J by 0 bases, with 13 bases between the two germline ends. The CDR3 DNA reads TGTGCCAGCACCCCTAGGACAAGCTCCTACGAGCAGTACTTC. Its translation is CASTPRTSSYEQYF.

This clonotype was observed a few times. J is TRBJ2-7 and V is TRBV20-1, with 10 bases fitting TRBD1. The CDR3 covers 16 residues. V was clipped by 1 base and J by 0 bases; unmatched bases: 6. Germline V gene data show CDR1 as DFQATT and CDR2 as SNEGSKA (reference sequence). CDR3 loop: CSARVPRTGGSYEQYF. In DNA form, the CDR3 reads TGCAGTGCTAGAGTTCCCCGGACAGGGGGCTCCTACGAGCAGTACTTC.

CDR3 loop: CASSLVVTSGSENIQYF. The CDR3 DNA reads TGTGCCAGCAGCTTGGTGGTGACTAGCGGGAGTGAAAACATTCAGTACTTC. V is TRBV4-2 and J is TRBJ2-4; 12 bases map to TRBD2. This CDR3 has 17 amino acids. J was trimmed by 5 bases and V by 5 bases; bases with no gene match: 10. Germline CDR1 reads LGHNA; CDR2 reads YNFKEQ.

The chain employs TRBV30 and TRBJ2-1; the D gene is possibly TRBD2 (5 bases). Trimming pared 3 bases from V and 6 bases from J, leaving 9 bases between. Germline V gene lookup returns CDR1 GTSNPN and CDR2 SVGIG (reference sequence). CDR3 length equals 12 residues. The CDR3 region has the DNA TGTGCCTGGAGAGGACGGGGCAATGAGCAGTTCTTC. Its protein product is CAWRGRGNEQFF.

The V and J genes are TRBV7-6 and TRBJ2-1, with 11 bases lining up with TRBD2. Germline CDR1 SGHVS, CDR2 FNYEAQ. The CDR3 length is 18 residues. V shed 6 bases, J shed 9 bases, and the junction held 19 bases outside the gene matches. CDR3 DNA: TGTGCCAGCAGTAAAAATAGCGGGAGGGCCTTATTTCTGAGTGAGCAGTTCTTC. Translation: CASSKNSGRALFLSEQFF.

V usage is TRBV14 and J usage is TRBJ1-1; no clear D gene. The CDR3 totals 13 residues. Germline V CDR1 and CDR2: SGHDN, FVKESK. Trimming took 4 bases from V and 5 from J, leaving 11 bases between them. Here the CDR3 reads CASSPSQRTEAFF. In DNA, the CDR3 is TGTGCCAGCAGCCCTTCCCAAAGGACTGAAGCTTTCTTT.

For the CDR3, the DNA is TGTGCCAGCAGGTCTCAGAGGGCGTCGAACACTGAAGCTTTCTTT. Protein: CASRSQRASNTEAFF. J is TRBJ1-1 and V is TRBV2; D remains ambiguous. Looked up from germline, CDR1 is SNHLY and CDR2 is FYNNEI. The length of the CDR3 is 15 residues. Between the trimmed V and J ends, which lost 6 bases and 1 base, there was a span of 15 bases.